The 10 T cell receptor beta chains in this list originate from one sample, sequenced in a study of metastatic and nonmetastatic thyroid tumors. None of the patients had undergone any treatment ahead of thyroid surgery. Via MiXCR, TCRdb re-called the PCR reads. The sample has under 35,000 clones; roughly a fifth are singletons. The sample consisted of blood. These receptors originate from a female donor with papillary thyroid cancer or a benign thyroid nodule (not recorded which). Some clones in this sample may be carry-over from other donors' samples.

At least ten counts were recorded for this clone. The chain links TRBV7-8 to TRBJ2-5, with D perhaps TRBD1 or TRBD2 (7 bases each). The germline CDR1 and CDR2 sequences are SGHVS and FQNEAQ. V lost 6 bases, J lost 4 bases, and 15 bases lay in between. This CDR3 contains 14 residues. CDR3 in amino acids: CASRPREGAETQYF. CDR3 coding DNA: TGTGCCAGCAGACCCAGGGAGGGGGCAGAGACCCAGTACTTC.

This clone rates as medium-sized. The chain has TRBV2 and TRBJ2-1; tentative D call: TRBD1 (6 bases). The germline V gene has CDR1 SNHLY and CDR2 FYNNEI. The CDR3 has 12 amino acids. The V gene lost 8 bases and the J gene lost 5 bases, with 10 bases spanning the gap. DNA of the CDR3: TGTGCCAGCCGGCGGACAGACAATGAGCAGTTCTTC. It translates to CASRRTDNEQFF.

This clone came up many times. This chain uses TRBV2 with TRBJ1-2; perhaps TRBD1 as D (5 bases). This CDR3 region has 14 residues. Germline V gene lookup returns CDR1 SNHLY and CDR2 FYNNEI. Trimming stripped 2 bases from V and 5 bases from J, with 12 bases between. CDR3 sequence reads: CASSERDGGYGYTF. DNA for the CDR3: TGTGCCAGCAGTGAACGGGACGGGGGATATGGCTACACCTTC.

This clone showed up many times. J is TRBJ2-5 and V is TRBV6-1; 10 bases align to TRBD1. V lost 7 bases and J lost 5; bases outside the gene matches: 13. The CDR3 extends over 16 amino acids. CDR1 and CDR2 (germline): MNHNS, SASEGT. DNA for the CDR3: TGTGCCAGCAATCCCCGGGACAGGGGTTCAGGGGAGACCCAGTACTTC. Its protein product is CASNPRDRGSGETQYF.

This clone was seen at least ten times. The chain recombines TRBV5-1 with TRBJ1-6; D ambiguous. The CDR3 runs to 15 residues. V dropped 0 bases and J dropped 7 bases, with 11 bases sitting between them. Germline loops: CDR1 SGHRS, CDR2 YFSETQ. The CDR3 reads CASSLDGGNNSPLHF. CDR3 nucleotides: TGCGCCAGCAGCTTGGATGGAGGGAACAATTCACCCCTCCACTTT.

This chain links TRBV24-1 with TRBJ2-5; D is undetermined. Per the germline V gene, CDR1 is KGHDR and CDR2 is SFDVKD. This CDR3 has 15 residues. Between the trimmed V and J ends, which lost 0 bases and 0 bases, there was a span of 7 bases. The CDR3 loop is CATSDLGLDQETQYF. CDR3 nucleotides: TGTGCCACCAGTGATTTGGGGCTAGACCAAGAGACCCAGTACTTC.

The rearrangement links TRBV6-2 or TRBV6-3 to TRBJ2-6; TRBD1 agrees at 7 bases. CDR1 MNHEY and CDR2 SVGEGT come from the germline V gene. Losses at the gene ends were 6 bases for V and 4 bases for J; bases not matched to a gene: 15. This CDR3 spans 18 amino acids. CDR3 nucleotides: TGTGCCAGCAGGGCAGAGGGGGCCCTTTTAGCCGGGGCCAACGTCCTGACTTTC. Its translation is CASRAEGALLAGANVLTF.

Many counts were recorded for this clone. This chain joins TRBV7-9 and TRBJ2-2; the D is unclear. The V end was cut by 7 bases, the J end by 6 bases, with 12 bases between. The germline V gene has CDR1 SEHNR and CDR2 FQNEAQ (reference sequence). The CDR3 extends over 13 amino acids. Written as DNA, the CDR3 is TGTGCCAGCAAACCACATGGTCCCGGGGAGCTGTTTTTT. Translation: CASKPHGPGELFF.

The sample holds many counts of this clone. The chain employs TRBV4-3 and TRBJ2-5; perhaps D is TRBD1 or TRBD2 (5 bases each). The CDR3 sequence is 13 residues long. The germline V and J ends were trimmed by 1 base and 7 bases, with 10 bases remaining between them. Germline V lookup: CDR1 LGHNA, CDR2 YSLEER. CDR3 loop: CASSQGAGGTQYF. CDR3 DNA sequence: TGCGCCAGCAGCCAAGGAGCTGGGGGGACCCAGTACTTC.

V usage is TRBV11-2 and J usage is TRBJ2-7; 7 bases agree with TRBD2. The CDR3 is made up of 13 amino acids. The V gene end was trimmed by 1 base and the J gene end by 6 bases; junction bases not matched to a gene: 3. Germline V gives CDR1 SGHAT, CDR2 FQNNGV. CDR3 residues: CASSLARTSEQYF. For the CDR3, the DNA is TGTGCCAGCAGCTTAGCCCGGACTAGCGAGCAGTACTTC.